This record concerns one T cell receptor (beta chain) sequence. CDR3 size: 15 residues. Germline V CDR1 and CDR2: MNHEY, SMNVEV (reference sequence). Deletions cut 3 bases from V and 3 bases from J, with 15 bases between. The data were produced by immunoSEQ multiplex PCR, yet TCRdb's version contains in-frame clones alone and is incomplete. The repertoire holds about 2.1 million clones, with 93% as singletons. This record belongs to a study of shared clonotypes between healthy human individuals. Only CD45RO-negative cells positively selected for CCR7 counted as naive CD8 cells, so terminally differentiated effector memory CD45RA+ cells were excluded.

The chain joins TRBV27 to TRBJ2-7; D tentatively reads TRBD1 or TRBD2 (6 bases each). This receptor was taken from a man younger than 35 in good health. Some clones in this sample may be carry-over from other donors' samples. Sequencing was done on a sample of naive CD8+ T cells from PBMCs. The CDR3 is CASSFSGAIYYEQYF. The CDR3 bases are TGTGCCAGCAGTTTTTCGGGGGCAATCTACTACGAGCAGTACTTC.